This is a list of T cell receptor beta chains from one sample in a study of T cells after yellow fever vaccination. In TCRdb, the 5' RACE reads were re-called with MiXCR into one record per CDR3 protein. The sample carries 320,000 or so distinct CDR3 sequences, approximately 8% recorded once. The material was PBMCs, obtained roughly seven weeks after the first yellow fever vaccination. The receptor set was obtained from a man younger than 35 who received the YFV17D yellow fever vaccine. CDR3s include the opening cysteine and the closing phenylalanine or tryptophan. Each record gives: CDR3 protein, CDR3 DNA, V gene, J gene, D gene, clone size. A D gene is named only where the DNA matches it firmly. Expanded clones get a size class; other rows say once, few or many, or leave the size out.

CATSAPGDTQYF	TGTGCCACCAGTGCCCCGGGAGATACGCAGTATTTT	TRBV24-1	TRBJ2-3	.	few
CSVWDSLQETQYF	TGCAGCGTTTGGGACAGCCTCCAAGAGACCCAGTACTTC	TRBV29-1	TRBJ2-5	TRBD1	many
CASSEGQTYEQYF	TGTGCCAGCAGTGAAGGTCAGACCTACGAGCAGTACTTC	TRBV25-1	TRBJ2-7	.	few
CASSLAVTEGYTF	TGTGCCAGCAGCTTGGCCGTTACGGAAGGCTACACCTTC	TRBV5-5	TRBJ1-2	.	many
CASRDRDPGYRGQYF	TGTGCCAGCAGAGACCGGGACCCCGGCTACAGAGGCCAGTACTTC	TRBV6-1	TRBJ2-5	.	few
CASSLVSSGGPWGYNEQFF	TGTGCCAGCAGCTTAGTCTCCAGCGGGGGGCCGTGGGGGTACAATGAGCAGTTCTTC	TRBV11-1	TRBJ2-1	TRBD2	.
CASSRTGVANTEAFF	TGCGCCAGCAGCCGGACAGGGGTGGCGAACACTGAAGCTTTCTTT	TRBV5-1	TRBJ1-1	TRBD1	.
CSASPRSGQETQYF	TGCAGTGCTAGTCCGCGGTCAGGGCAAGAGACCCAGTACTTC	TRBV20-1	TRBJ2-5	.	few
CASSFRGEGGYTF	TGTGCCAGCAGTTTCCGGGGAGAAGGCGGCTACACCTTC	TRBV12-3/TRBV12-4	TRBJ1-2	.	few
CASSYGTHYEQYF	TGTGCCAGCAGCTACGGGACACATTACGAGCAGTACTTC	TRBV27	TRBJ2-7	.	.
CAISLGGVTLSITDTQYF	TGTGCCATCAGTTTAGGAGGGGTAACCCTTTCGATAACAGATACGCAGTATTTT	TRBV2	TRBJ2-3	.	.
CASQGGSYNEQFF	TGTGCCAGCCAAGGGGGGTCTTACAATGAGCAGTTCTTC	TRBV28	TRBJ2-1	.	few
CASSQTWGSYEQYF	TGTGCCAGCAGCCAAACCTGGGGCTCCTACGAGCAGTACTTC	TRBV14	TRBJ2-7	.	.
CASSLAGGRVQLNEQFF	TGCGCCAGCAGCTTGGCGGGCGGCAGGGTTCAACTCAATGAGCAGTTCTTC	TRBV5-1	TRBJ2-1	.	few
CASSRLQGLFGNTIYF	TGTGCCAGCAGCCGACTACAGGGGCTCTTTGGAAACACCATATATTTT	TRBV5-5	TRBJ1-3	TRBD1	.
CSQDRDNEQFF	TGCAGCCAAGACAGGGACAATGAGCAGTTCTTC	TRBV29-1	TRBJ2-1	TRBD1	.
CASSSISGFASDTQYF	TGTGCCAGCAGCTCTATCTCAGGTTTTGCATCCGATACGCAGTATTTT	TRBV5-4	TRBJ2-3	.	few
CASGGVYNEQYF	TGTGCCAGCGGGGGGGTTTACAATGAGCAGTACTTC	TRBV7-9	TRBJ2-7	TRBD2	.
CSVALGGGAETQYF	TGCAGCGTTGCATTAGGCGGGGGGGCGGAGACCCAGTACTTC	TRBV29-1	TRBJ2-5	TRBD2	few
CASSPGQVQETQYF	TGTGCCAGCTCACCGGGGCAGGTCCAAGAGACCCAGTACTTC	TRBV18	TRBJ2-5	.	.
CARGPTNTGELFF	TGTGCCAGGGGACCCACGAACACCGGGGAGCTGTTTTTT	TRBV7-9	TRBJ2-2	.	.
CASRVVGGLETQYF	TGTGCCAGTAGAGTGGTCGGGGGATTAGAGACCCAGTACTTC	TRBV2	TRBJ2-5	.	.
CASSQVGRGDYEQYF	TGTGCCAGCAGCCAAGTAGGACGGGGGGACTACGAGCAGTACTTC	TRBV4-2	TRBJ2-7	TRBD2	.
CASSFFRGGGTQYF	TGTGCCAGCAGCTTTTTTCGGGGGGGAGGGACGCAGTATTTT	TRBV7-2	TRBJ2-3	TRBD2	.
CASSPGPGADEKLFF	TGTGCCAGCAGCCCGGGGCCCGGGGCGGATGAAAAACTGTTTTTT	TRBV7-3	TRBJ1-4	.	few
CASSTGTSGGQHTQYF	TGTGCCAGCAGTACCGGGACTAGCGGGGGCCAGCATACGCAGTATTTT	TRBV6-1	TRBJ2-3	TRBD2	.
CASSHAGNQETQYF	TGTGCCAGCAGCCATGCAGGGAACCAAGAGACCCAGTACTTC	TRBV7-9	TRBJ2-5	.	few
CASSPHTDTEAFF	TGTGCCAGCAGCCCCCACACCGACACTGAAGCTTTCTTT	TRBV9	TRBJ1-1	.	few
CASGDWDRELNEQFF	TGTGCCAGCGGTGACTGGGACAGGGAGTTGAATGAGCAGTTCTTC	TRBV27	TRBJ2-1	TRBD1	many
CASRTGTGKNIQYF	TGTGCCAGCAGAACCGGGACGGGGAAAAACATTCAGTACTTC	TRBV6-1	TRBJ2-4	.	few
CASGQGVYEQYF	TGCGCCAGCGGGCAGGGAGTTTACGAGCAGTACTTC	TRBV5-1	TRBJ2-7	.	.
CASSPDSRNEKLFF	TGTGCCAGCTCACCGGACAGCCGTAATGAAAAACTGTTTTTT	TRBV18	TRBJ1-4	.	few
CASSQGIKRGANNEQFF	TGCGCCAGCAGCCAAGGAATAAAACGGGGGGCAAACAATGAGCAGTTCTTC	TRBV4-1	TRBJ2-1	.	.
CSARDSGRGGIQYF	TGCAGTGCTAGAGATTCGGGCAGGGGAGGCATTCAGTACTTC	TRBV20-1	TRBJ2-4	.	few
CASSPEQGYQPQHF	TGTGCCAGCAGCCCCGAACAGGGGTATCAGCCCCAGCATTTT	TRBV7-2	TRBJ1-5	TRBD1	.
CASSQGTSGGARDTQYF	TGTGCCAGCAGCCAAGGGACTAGCGGGGGGGCAAGGGATACGCAGTATTTT	TRBV7-6	TRBJ2-3	TRBD2	.
CASSLYSGANVLTF	TGTGCCAGCAGTTTATACTCTGGGGCCAACGTCCTGACTTTC	TRBV5-1	TRBJ2-6	.	many
CASSLVTAGPYGYTF	TGTGCCAGCAGCTTGGTGACAGCAGGGCCCTATGGCTACACCTTC	TRBV5-4	TRBJ1-2	.	.
CASRARLGDTEAFF	TGTGCCAGCAGAGCACGATTGGGGGACACTGAAGCTTTCTTT	TRBV5-4	TRBJ1-1	.	.
CASSFRTDTQYF	TGTGCCAGCAGTTTCCGCACAGATACGCAGTATTTT	TRBV12-3/TRBV12-4	TRBJ2-3	.	.
CASTWMEGDNEQFF	TGTGCCAGCACGTGGATGGAAGGGGATAATGAGCAGTTCTTC	TRBV6-1	TRBJ2-1	.	.
CASSLPGDLTGELFF	TGTGCCAGCAGTTTACCGGGGGACCTCACCGGGGAGCTGTTTTTT	TRBV12-3/TRBV12-4	TRBJ2-2	.	few
CASSLVSGTSSYNEQFF	TGTGCCAGCAGTTTAGTCTCTGGGACGAGCTCCTACAATGAGCAGTTCTTC	TRBV12-3/TRBV12-4	TRBJ2-1	.	few
CAISEWNTEAFF	TGTGCCATCAGTGAGTGGAACACTGAAGCTTTCTTT	TRBV10-3	TRBJ1-1	.	few
CASRTTSGVSSYNSPLHF	TGTGCCAGCAGGACGACATCTGGGGTGAGCTCCTATAATTCACCCCTCCACTTT	TRBV25-1	TRBJ1-6	.	.
CASSTDISYEQYF	TGCGCCAGCAGCACCGACATCTCCTACGAGCAGTACTTC	TRBV5-1	TRBJ2-7	.	few
CASSVDGFSSTDTQYF	TGTGCCAGCAGCGTAGATGGGTTCTCTAGCACAGATACGCAGTATTTT	TRBV9	TRBJ2-3	.	.
CASSYSLDLNTEAFF	TGTGCCAGCAGTTACTCGCTCGATCTGAACACTGAAGCTTTCTTT	TRBV6-2/TRBV6-3	TRBJ1-1	.	few
CASSPDPLNEQFF	TGTGCCAGCAGCCCTGACCCCCTCAATGAGCAGTTCTTC	TRBV11-2	TRBJ2-1	.	few
CASSSWGGGANVLTF	TGCGCCAGCAGCTCCTGGGGCGGTGGGGCCAACGTCCTGACTTTC	TRBV5-1	TRBJ2-6	.	.